Shown below are 8 T cell receptor beta chains from a single sample sequenced in a study of CXCR3-negative and CXCR3-positive naive CD8 T cells. Study-wide points: CXCR3-positive naive cells carried more hydrophobic TRB CDR3s than CXCR3-negative ones.

The study made its TRB cDNA libraries by 5' RACE, adding UMI labels. Following a re-call of the 5' RACE reads, TCRdb has one entry per CDR3 protein and lacks DNA. The sample has around 61,000 distinct CDR3 sequences, and its top ten clones hold roughly 0.74%. The antigens these receptors bind are not known. Sequences were obtained from naive CXCR3+ CD8+ T cells from blood. Subset here: CD45RO-CCR7+CD27+CD95- naive CD8+ T cells expressing CXCR3 (TNR3+). These receptors originate from a human donor in good health. Some clones in this sample may be carry-over from other donors' samples.

This rearrangement joins TRBV29-1 to TRBJ2-2. Germline V gene data show CDR1 as SQVTM and CDR2 as ANQGSEA. The CDR3 runs 15 residues. The CDR3 is CSVEGSSANTGELFF.

The chain joins TRBV25-1 to TRBJ1-2; TCRdb outputs TRBD1, but without DNA this stays unchecked. Germline V gene sequence: CDR1 MGHDK, CDR2 SYGVNS. The CDR3 has 12 residues. This CDR3 is CASSDSGFGYTF.

The chain employs TRBV20-1 and TRBJ2-7; the D call of TRBD1 rests on TCRdb alone, since no DNA is present to check it. This CDR3 is built from 14 residues. CDR1 is DFQATT, CDR2 SNEGSKA, per germline (reference sequence). CDR3 amino acids: CSARGQGSLYEQYF.

The CDR3: CASSSTPQGNARTDTQYF. V usage is TRBV6-6 and J usage is TRBJ2-3; without DNA, the TCRdb call of TRBD1 cannot be checked. Germline V lookup: CDR1 MNHNY, CDR2 SVGAGI (reference sequence). This CDR3 is 18 amino acids long.

J is TRBJ2-3 and V is TRBV11-2; TCRdb proposes TRBD2, but this gene call is untestable without DNA. The CDR3 runs to 15 residues. Germline CDR1 reads SGHAT; CDR2 reads FQNNGV. The CDR3 is CASSYRGVGTDTQYF.

The V and J genes are TRBV28 and TRBJ2-1; absent DNA, TCRdb's TRBD1 call cannot be checked. This CDR3 has 15 amino acids. Germline V gene data show CDR1 as MDHEN and CDR2 as SYDVKM. The CDR3 here is CASSLRQGITNEQFF.

This sequence joins TRBV19 and TRBJ2-7; TCRdb designates TRBD2, a call that cannot be tested without DNA. Per germline, CDR1 LNHDA and CDR2 SQIVND (reference sequence). This CDR3 contains 17 residues. The CDR3 is CASSPASGGPSSYEQYF.

The chain is built from TRBV6-5 and TRBJ2-7; the TRBD1 assignment by TCRdb is unverifiable without DNA. The CDR3 contains 15 residues. Germline CDR1 is MNHEY and CDR2 is SVGAGI. The CDR3 sequence is CASSYGGGRTYEQYF.